One and the same sample provided the 23 T cell receptor beta chains below, sequenced in a study of beta chain features in type 1 diabetes (dated by TCRdb to the late 2010s). What the study reported, not specific to this receptor: A moderate but significant shortening of TCRB CDR3 length was observed in type 1 diabetes patients in all four CD4+ subsets.

Their antigens remain unidentified. Preparation of the library involved the immunoSEQ multiplex PCR assay. The entire isolated RNA was reverse transcribed using the High Capacity cDNA Reverse Transcription Kit, and thus expressed TCRB transcripts were sequenced. This is the immuneACCESS table as TCRdb keeps it, with only in-frame sequences that have V and J called. A part of the clones is gone; compared with another copy, unresolved V genes explain less than half, and the rest is unexplained. The sample table shows a few hundred thousand clones, and around 21% are seen once. Clones ranked in the top ten supply more than 0.025% of the sample. Sequencing input: naive CD4+ T cells from blood. This sample's cell subset or site label indicates: true naive CD4+ T cells. Source of these receptors: a woman in her 40s with type 1 diabetes.

The chain carries TRBV29-1 and TRBJ2-1; 9 bases align to TRBD2. CDR3 length equals 18 residues. V gave up 7 bases and J gave up 0 bases; unmatched junction bases: 16. The V gene's germline CDR1 is SQVTM and CDR2 ANQGSEA. The CDR3 protein is CSDYGASGTSSSYNEQFF. The CDR3, as DNA: TGCAGCGACTACGGGGCTAGCGGGACGTCGAGCTCCTACAATGAGCAGTTCTTC.

A few counts support this clone. The chain recombines TRBV9 with TRBJ2-1, with D unclear. Germline loops: CDR1 SGDLS, CDR2 YYNGEE. The ends were cut back, 3 bases at V and 9 bases at J, with 7 bases in the middle. This CDR3 has 11 residues. In DNA form, the CDR3 reads TGTGCCAGCAGCGGGCCGGGTGAGCAGTTCTTC. It yields the protein CASSGPGEQFF.

This clone was seen more than once but under ten times. The CDR3 DNA is TGTGCCAGCAGCGCCGGGACAGGGGGCGCAGAGCCCCAGCATTTT. Translation: CASSAGTGGAEPQHF. This chain links TRBV5-6 with TRBJ1-5; 12 bases match TRBD1. Germline V gives CDR1 SGHDT, CDR2 YYEEEE. The CDR3 totals 15 residues. Losses at the gene ends were 4 bases for V and 8 bases for J; bases not matched to a gene: 7.

This chain uses TRBV9 with TRBJ2-6; D is uncertain. The ends were cut back, 4 bases at V and 1 base at J, with 9 bases in the middle. From germline, CDR1 is SGDLS and CDR2 YYNGEE. The CDR3 spans 15 residues. CDR3 bases: TGTGCCAGCAGCTCGACACTTTCTGGGGCCAACGTCCTGACTTTC. It specifies CASSSTLSGANVLTF.

This clone has just a few counts. This specimen includes other DNA sequences encoding the same CDR3. The chain is built from TRBV18 and TRBJ2-5, with TRBD1 identical over 9 bases. The V gene end was trimmed by 3 bases and the J gene end by 5 bases; junction bases not matched to a gene: 1. Germline V lookup: CDR1 KGHSH, CDR2 LQKENI. The CDR3 loop spans 13 amino acids. The CDR3 loop reads CASSPGQGETQYF. The CDR3 DNA follows: TGTGCCAGCTCACCTGGACAGGGGGAGACCCAGTACTTC.

In DNA, the CDR3 is TGTGCCAGCAGCTCCCCTTCGGGCGGGGGAGGGCACAATGAGCAGTTCTTC. Encoded protein: CASSSPSGGGGHNEQFF. The chain recombines TRBV7-3 with TRBJ2-1; 7 bases are a match to TRBD2. From germline, CDR1 is SGHTA and CDR2 FQGTGA. V gave up 4 bases and J gave up 5 bases; unmatched junction bases: 14. This CDR3 spans 17 amino acids.

The chain links TRBV30 to TRBJ2-7; 7 positions agree with TRBD2. This CDR3 contains 13 residues. V trimming: 5 bases; J trimming: 2 bases; junction bases outside the gene matches: 6. CDR1 is GTSNPN and CDR2 is SVGIG in the germline V gene (reference sequence). CDR3 coding DNA: TGTGCCTGGGCGGGAGAGGAGCCCTACGAGCAGTACTTC. Translated: CAWAGEEPYEQYF.

This clone was counted between two and nine times. The rearrangement uses TRBV14 and TRBJ2-5, with 13 bases that match TRBD2. Looked up from germline, CDR1 is SGHDN and CDR2 is FVKESK. The CDR3 runs 15 residues. V dropped 4 bases and J dropped 5; count of bases not matched to a gene: 4. CDR3 nucleotides: TGTGCCAGCAGCCTACGGACTAGCGGGAGCGAGACCCAGTACTTC. This encodes CASSLRTSGSETQYF.

This clone has only a few counts. The J gene is TRBJ2-5, the V gene TRBV7-2, with D possibly matching TRBD1 (5 bases). Germline V gives CDR1 SGHTA, CDR2 FQGNSA. The ends were cut back, 1 base at V and 1 base at J, with 10 bases in the middle. The CDR3 is 15 amino acids. CDR3 nucleotides: TGTGCCAGCAGCTTAGAAAGGGGTAGCCAAGAGACCCAGTACTTC. Amino acid sequence: CASSLERGSQETQYF.

This clone was observed a handful of times. CDR3 protein: CASSGGLSTDTQYF. DNA of the CDR3: TGTGCCAGCAGTGGGGGACTATCCACAGATACGCAGTATTTT. The genes are TRBV2 and TRBJ2-3, with TRBD2 matching over 7 bases. Germline V lookup: CDR1 SNHLY, CDR2 FYNNEI. The CDR3 is 14 amino acids. The ends lost 4 bases at V and 2 bases at J; junction bases unmatched: 3.

The table lists this clone with a few counts. V and J are TRBV2 and TRBJ1-5; D perhaps matches TRBD1 (6 bases). Per the germline V gene, CDR1 is SNHLY and CDR2 is FYNNEI. The CDR3 runs to 13 residues. V lost 8 bases and J 0 bases, leaving 8 bases between the germline ends. CDR3 nucleotides: TGTGCCAGCCACAGGGATAGCAATCAGCCCCAGCATTTT. It codes for CASHRDSNQPQHF. Variable domain in full (rest from reference TRBV2 and TRBJ1-5): EPEVTQTPSHQVTQMGQEVILRCVPISNHLYFYWYRQILGQKVEFLVSFYNNEISEKSEIFDDQFSVERPDGSNFTLKIRSTKLEDSAMYFCASHRDSNQPQHFGDGTRLSIL.

The chain couples TRBV7-9 to TRBJ1-2, with a weak D call TRBD1 (6 bases). This CDR3 comprises 13 residues. Trimming removed 6 bases from V and 6 bases from J, with 14 bases in between. Germline lookup yields CDR1 SEHNR and CDR2 FQNEAQ (reference sequence). CDR3 in amino acids: CASSPGQLDGYTF. As DNA, the CDR3 is TGTGCCAGCAGTCCCGGACAGCTCGATGGCTACACCTTC. The variable domain in full, with the rest retrieved from reference TRBV7-9 and TRBJ1-2, is DTGVSQNPRHKITKRGQNVTFRCDPISEHNRLYWYRQTLGQGPEFLTYFQNEAQLEKSRLLSDRFSAERPKGSFSTLEIQRTEQGDSAMYLCASSPGQLDGYTFGSGTRLTVV.

V and J are TRBV7-3 and TRBJ1-1; 8 nucleotides align to TRBD1. The germline V gene has CDR1 SGHTA and CDR2 FQGTGA. The CDR3 totals 14 residues. Trimming at V came to 3 bases and at J to 6 bases, leaving 6 bases not matched to a gene. CDR3 DNA sequence: TGTGCCAGCAGCTTCGGACAGGGCGCGTCTGAAGCTTTCTTT. It yields the protein CASSFGQGASEAFF.

The V gene is TRBV5-1, the J gene TRBJ2-5; D call uncertain. The CDR3 extends over 12 amino acids. In germline, CDR1 is SGHRS, CDR2 YFSETQ. The V end lost 5 bases, the J end lost 1 base, and 6 bases lay between the germline ends. This CDR3 reads CASSNTQETQYF. The CDR3 DNA is TGCGCCAGCAGTAACACCCAAGAGACCCAGTACTTC.

The gene calls are TRBV6-5 and TRBJ1-3; 7 bases match TRBD1. The CDR3 runs to 12 residues. In germline, CDR1 is MNHEY, CDR2 SVGAGI. Germline trimming cut 10 bases from V and 6 bases from J; bases unmatched to any gene: 6. Here the CDR3 DNA reads TGTGCCACGTTCGACAGGGAAAACACCATATATTTT. Translated, it gives CATFDRENTIYF.

The sample holds a few counts of this clone. V and J are TRBV2 and TRBJ2-3; D is uncertain. Looked up from germline, CDR1 is SNHLY and CDR2 is FYNNEI. With 4 bases removed from V and 0 bases from J, the gap between germline ends came to 11 bases. The CDR3 covers 15 residues. This CDR3 is CASSVTPTSTDTQYF. As DNA, the CDR3 is TGTGCCAGCAGTGTGACTCCGACTAGCACAGATACGCAGTATTTT.

V and J are TRBV7-2 and TRBJ2-1; 7 positions match TRBD1. The CDR3 totals 16 residues. The germline gives CDR1 SGHTA, CDR2 FQGNSA. V lost 5 bases to trimming and J lost 2 bases; unmatched junction nucleotides: 9. The CDR3 DNA reads TGTGCCAGCAGCATCCGAGGACAGGCCGCCTACAATGAGCAGTTCTTC. It codes for CASSIRGQAAYNEQFF.

This clone was seen only a few times. This rearrangement joins TRBV9 to TRBJ2-7; D is perhaps TRBD2 (6 bases). CDR1 SGDLS and CDR2 YYNGEE come from the germline V gene. Between the trimmed V and J ends, which lost 0 bases and 3 bases, there was a span of 13 bases. The CDR3 is 15 residues long. The chain's CDR3 is CASSVGNPGDYEQYF. The CDR3 DNA follows: TGTGCCAGCAGCGTAGGTAATCCGGGGGACTACGAGCAGTACTTC.

This clone was seen a handful of times. The chain couples TRBV9 to TRBJ2-1; 12 bases align to TRBD1. The CDR3 loop spans 15 amino acids. Germline V gives CDR1 SGDLS, CDR2 YYNGEE. Germline trimming cut 4 bases from V and 8 bases from J; bases unmatched to any gene: 7. CDR3 loop: CASSSGTGGRHEQFF. The CDR3 DNA reads TGTGCCAGCAGCTCCGGGACAGGGGGCAGGCATGAGCAGTTCTTC.

V usage is TRBV29-1 and J usage is TRBJ1-4; D ambiguous. The CDR3 has 12 residues. The V end lost 5 bases, the J end lost 8 bases, and 12 bases lay between the germline ends. Germline CDR1 reads SQVTM; CDR2 reads ANQGSEA. CDR3 sequence reads: CSVLRENEKLFF. The CDR3 nucleotides are TGCAGCGTTCTGAGAGAAAACGAAAAACTGTTTTTT.

There are a few counts of this clone. V is TRBV29-1 and J is TRBJ1-3, with D unresolved. CDR1 SQVTM and CDR2 ANQGSEA come from the germline V gene. The CDR3 extends over 15 amino acids. The V gene lost 1 base and the J gene lost 0 bases, with 10 bases spanning the gap. The CDR3 sequence: CSVEVGLSSGNTIYF. As DNA, the CDR3 is TGCAGCGTTGAAGTCGGACTCTCCTCTGGAAACACCATATATTTT.

The chain links TRBV2 to TRBJ1-1; 7 nucleotides align to TRBD1. The CDR3 sequence is 14 residues long. Germline V lookup: CDR1 SNHLY, CDR2 FYNNEI. V dropped 5 bases and J dropped 5; count of bases not matched to a gene: 8. The CDR3 region is CASSLQGKGTEAFF. The CDR3 DNA reads as TGTGCCAGCAGTTTACAGGGGAAAGGAACTGAAGCTTTCTTT.

The rearrangement uses TRBV9 and TRBJ2-1; the D is unclear. V lost 3 bases, J lost 9 bases, and 10 bases lay in between. Germline CDR1 SGDLS, CDR2 YYNGEE. The CDR3 covers 12 residues. Written as DNA, the CDR3 is TGTGCCAGCAGCGGCATAGAGTCTGAGCAGTTCTTC. Residues: CASSGIESEQFF.